These T cell receptor beta chains were read from a single sample in a study of beta chain features in type 1 diabetes. Profiling relied on immunoSEQ multiplex PCR, and the TCRdb table lists in-frame clones only, not all of them. The top ten clones hold 0.0095% to 0.012% of a sample with about 400,000 clones, around 12% of them seen once. Sequenced material: naive CD4+ T cells from blood. Receptors originate from a woman younger than 30 with type 1 diabetes. CDR3s include the opening cysteine and the closing phenylalanine or tryptophan. Fields, in order: V gene, J gene, CDR3 protein.

V: TRBV5-1
J: TRBJ1-1
CDR3: CASSLGRGWRNTEAFF

V: TRBV5-4
J: TRBJ1-1
CDR3: CASSRAGTVNTEAFF

V: TRBV29-1
J: TRBJ2-2
CDR3: CSTSTNTGELFF

V: TRBV2
J: TRBJ2-2
CDR3: CASSESGVGTGELFF

V: TRBV4-1
J: TRBJ1-2
CDR3: CASSQLTDRGHGYTF

V: TRBV15
J: TRBJ2-6
CDR3: CATSNTLGLSSGANVLTF

V: TRBV28
J: TRBJ2-1
CDR3: CASSFLSRGGGNNEQFF

V: TRBV15
J: TRBJ2-2
CDR3: CATSRETGTSGSTGELFF

V: TRBV30
J: TRBJ1-4
CDR3: CAWNRFGDEKLFF

V: TRBV6-5
J: TRBJ2-5
CDR3: CASRGTGGTQYF

V: TRBV6-1
J: TRBJ2-5
CDR3: CASSLRLARRWTQYF

V: TRBV9
J: TRBJ2-5
CDR3: CASSVAGAQETQYF

V: TRBV5-4
J: TRBJ2-7
CDR3: CASSFRGGAGWTRTYEQYF

V: TRBV2
J: TRBJ2-5
CDR3: CASRLVAETQYF

V: TRBV7-9
J: TRBJ2-1
CDR3: CASSLGLAVFSSYNEQFF

V: TRBV10-3
J: TRBJ1-4
CDR3: CAISDPGGELFF

V: TRBV9
J: TRBJ2-3
CDR3: CATSLGAGSTDTQYF

V: TRBV19
J: TRBJ1-3
CDR3: CASDTGGTSGNTIYF

V: TRBV30
J: TRBJ2-7
CDR3: CAWTEGLAGIAQYF

V: TRBV23-1
J: TRBJ1-2
CDR3: CASSQPFGPTNYGYTF

V: TRBV29-1
J: TRBJ2-2
CDR3: CTLRDSNTGELFF

V: TRBV30
J: TRBJ2-3
CDR3: CAWRSGTGVPDTQYF